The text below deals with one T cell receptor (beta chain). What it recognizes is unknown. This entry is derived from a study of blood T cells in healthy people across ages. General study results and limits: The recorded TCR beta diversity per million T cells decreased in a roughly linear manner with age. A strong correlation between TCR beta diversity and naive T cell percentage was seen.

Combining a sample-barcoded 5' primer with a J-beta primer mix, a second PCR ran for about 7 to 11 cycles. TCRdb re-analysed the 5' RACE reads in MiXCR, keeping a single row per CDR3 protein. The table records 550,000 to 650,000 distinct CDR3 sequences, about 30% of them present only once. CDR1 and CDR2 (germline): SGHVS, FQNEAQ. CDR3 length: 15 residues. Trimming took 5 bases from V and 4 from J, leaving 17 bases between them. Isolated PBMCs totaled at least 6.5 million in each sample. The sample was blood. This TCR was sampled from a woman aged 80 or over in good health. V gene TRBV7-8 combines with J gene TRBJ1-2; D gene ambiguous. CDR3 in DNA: TGTGCCAGCAGCGGTACAAGGGAATCGGGCTATGGCTACACCTTC. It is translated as CASSGTRESGYGYTF.